Listed below are T cell receptor beta chains from one sample, sequenced in a study of neurological immune-mediated disorders. TCRdb processed the 5' RACE reads anew with MiXCR; each CDR3 protein has one entry. The data hold roughly 62,000 distinct CDR3 sequences, with less than 2.5% observed a single time. Sequencing was carried out using PBMCs. These TCRs come from a man in his fifties with multiple sclerosis. CDR3s include the opening cysteine and the closing phenylalanine or tryptophan. The D gene is left open where the match is weak. Clone size appears in some rows only: once, few, many, or a class for an expanded clone.

j_call: TRBJ2-5
v_call: TRBV12-3/TRBV12-4
d_call: TRBD1
clone_size: medium-sized
cdr3_nt: TGTGCCAGCAGTCTGACAGGGTTCCAAGAGACCCAGTACTTC
cdr3_aa: CASSLTGFQETQYF

j_call: TRBJ2-7
v_call: TRBV7-6
d_call: -
clone_size: many
cdr3_nt: TGTGCCAGCAGCTTAGGTTCGGCCAACGATAAGCAGTACTTC
cdr3_aa: CASSLGSANDKQYF

j_call: TRBJ2-2
v_call: TRBV27
d_call: -
clone_size: many
cdr3_nt: TGTGCCAGCAGTTCCGACTGGGAAACGTTTCGGGGGGAGCTGTTTTTT
cdr3_aa: CASSSDWETFRGELFF

j_call: TRBJ2-3
v_call: TRBV25-1
d_call: -
clone_size: many
cdr3_nt: TGTGCCAGCAGTGGAGCGGCAACCACAGATACGCAGTATTTT
cdr3_aa: CASSGAATTDTQYF

j_call: TRBJ2-5
v_call: TRBV12-3/TRBV12-4
d_call: TRBD2
clone_size: many
cdr3_nt: TGTGCCAGCAGTTCGGGGGGGAACCAAGAGACCCAGTACTTC
cdr3_aa: CASSSGGNQETQYF

j_call: TRBJ2-7
v_call: TRBV5-6
d_call: TRBD2
clone_size: few
cdr3_nt: TGTGCCAGCAGCCGCCTAGCGGGGGGGACATATGAGCAGTACTTC
cdr3_aa: CASSRLAGGTYEQYF

j_call: TRBJ2-7
v_call: TRBV18
d_call: TRBD2
clone_size: many
cdr3_nt: TGTGCCAGCTCGCAGAGTAGCGGGGGGGCCTACGAGCAGTACTTC
cdr3_aa: CASSQSSGGAYEQYF

j_call: TRBJ2-3
v_call: TRBV20-1
d_call: TRBD2
clone_size: many
cdr3_nt: TGCAGTGTTATACCGGGGGGAGGCACAGATACGCAGTATTTT
cdr3_aa: CSVIPGGGTDTQYF

j_call: TRBJ2-3
v_call: TRBV12-3/TRBV12-4
d_call: -
clone_size: many
cdr3_nt: TGTGCCAGCAGGGGACCATTGTTATATACGCAGTATTTT
cdr3_aa: CASRGPLLYTQYF

j_call: TRBJ2-5
v_call: TRBV2
d_call: -
clone_size: many
cdr3_nt: TGTGCCAGCAGTGAACTAGCTTGGGAGACCCAGTACTTC
cdr3_aa: CASSELAWETQYF

j_call: TRBJ2-1
v_call: TRBV5-6
d_call: TRBD1
clone_size: many
cdr3_nt: TGTGCCAGCAGTGCTTGGGACAGGGTTTACAATGAGCAGTTCTTC
cdr3_aa: CASSAWDRVYNEQFF

j_call: TRBJ1-6
v_call: TRBV7-2
d_call: TRBD1
clone_size: many
cdr3_nt: TGTGCCAGCAGCCCCGAAATGGGACAGTGGGGTTCACCCCTCCACTTT
cdr3_aa: CASSPEMGQWGSPLHF

j_call: TRBJ1-1
v_call: TRBV18
d_call: -
clone_size: many
cdr3_nt: TGTGCCAGCACACCCCAGGGGCGCGGCACTGAAGCTTTCTTT
cdr3_aa: CASTPQGRGTEAFF

j_call: TRBJ1-6
v_call: TRBV6-2/TRBV6-3
d_call: TRBD1
clone_size: many
cdr3_nt: TGTGCCAGCAGGCCGACAGGGAATTATAATTCACCCCTCCACTTT
cdr3_aa: CASRPTGNYNSPLHF

j_call: TRBJ1-4
v_call: TRBV4-2
d_call: -
clone_size: many
cdr3_nt: TGTGCCAGCAGCCAAGATACGGCGGGGCGTGAAAAACTGTTTTTT
cdr3_aa: CASSQDTAGREKLFF

j_call: TRBJ1-2
v_call: TRBV12-3/TRBV12-4
d_call: -
clone_size: many
cdr3_nt: TGTGCCAGCAGCCCCGTTCGGGTATCTAGCACCTTC
cdr3_aa: CASSPVRVSSTF

j_call: TRBJ2-7
v_call: TRBV20-1
d_call: -
clone_size: many
cdr3_nt: TGCAGTGCCTTTGCGGGTGCGAGCTCCTACGAGCAGTACTTC
cdr3_aa: CSAFAGASSYEQYF

j_call: TRBJ2-3
v_call: TRBV6-2/TRBV6-3
d_call: TRBD1
clone_size: many
cdr3_nt: TGTGCCAGCAGTATGAGTGGGGCAGGGGGCTTAGATACGCAGTATTTT
cdr3_aa: CASSMSGAGGLDTQYF

j_call: TRBJ1-1
v_call: TRBV5-1
d_call: -
clone_size: many
cdr3_nt: TGCGCCAGCAGCTTCGCAGGGGCACCGAACACTGAAGCTTTCTTT
cdr3_aa: CASSFAGAPNTEAFF

j_call: TRBJ1-6
v_call: TRBV27
d_call: TRBD1
clone_size: -
cdr3_nt: TGTGCCAGCAGTTCCGGGACAGGTGCTCTCTCCTATAATTCACCCCTACACTTT
cdr3_aa: CASSSGTGALSYNSPLHF

j_call: TRBJ2-3
v_call: TRBV20-1
d_call: TRBD2
clone_size: many
cdr3_nt: TGCAGTGCTAGGGTACTAGCGGTTAGCACAGATACGCAGTATTTT
cdr3_aa: CSARVLAVSTDTQYF

j_call: TRBJ2-7
v_call: TRBV29-1
d_call: -
clone_size: many
cdr3_nt: TGCAGCGTTGTGGGAGGGGGACAATACGAGCAGTACTTC
cdr3_aa: CSVVGGGQYEQYF

j_call: TRBJ1-1
v_call: TRBV5-1
d_call: -
clone_size: many
cdr3_nt: TGCGCCAGCAGCTTGGGAGGAGTTGGTCGGGCTGAAGCTTTCTTT
cdr3_aa: CASSLGGVGRAEAFF

j_call: TRBJ1-6
v_call: TRBV3-1
d_call: -
clone_size: many
cdr3_nt: TGTGCCAGCAGCCAAGACGCGGGTCTGAATTCACCCCTCCACTTT
cdr3_aa: CASSQDAGLNSPLHF

j_call: TRBJ1-2
v_call: TRBV12-3/TRBV12-4
d_call: -
clone_size: many
cdr3_nt: TGTGCCAGCAGCCTCGCTCGGACCGCTGGCTACACCTTC
cdr3_aa: CASSLARTAGYTF

j_call: TRBJ1-1
v_call: TRBV12-3/TRBV12-4
d_call: -
clone_size: many
cdr3_nt: TGTGCCAGCAGAGCAGGAAATTTGAACACTGAAGCTTTCTTT
cdr3_aa: CASRAGNLNTEAFF

j_call: TRBJ1-4
v_call: TRBV10-2
d_call: -
clone_size: many
cdr3_nt: TGCGCCAGCAGGCCGGGGGGCCTGAATGAAAAACTGTTTTTT
cdr3_aa: CASRPGGLNEKLFF

j_call: TRBJ2-7
v_call: TRBV4-3
d_call: -
clone_size: many
cdr3_nt: TGCGCCAGCAGCCAAGTTGCAGGGCCCTACTACGAGCAGTACTTC
cdr3_aa: CASSQVAGPYYEQYF

j_call: TRBJ2-7
v_call: TRBV4-1
d_call: -
clone_size: many
cdr3_nt: TGCGCCAGCAGCCAAGAAGCAGGGGCCGTAGACGAGCAGTACTTC
cdr3_aa: CASSQEAGAVDEQYF

j_call: TRBJ1-1
v_call: TRBV10-3
d_call: TRBD1
clone_size: many
cdr3_nt: TGTGCCATCAGTGAGTCGAAGGGACAGGTACTATTT
cdr3_aa: CAISESKGQVLF

j_call: TRBJ2-7
v_call: TRBV7-6
d_call: -
clone_size: many
cdr3_nt: TGTGCCAGCAGCTTAGGGCAGGCGGGCAACGAGCAGTACTTC
cdr3_aa: CASSLGQAGNEQYF

j_call: TRBJ2-1
v_call: TRBV20-1
d_call: TRBD2
clone_size: many
cdr3_nt: TGCAGTGCCGCGGCTAGCGGGGGATACAATGAGCAGTTCTTC
cdr3_aa: CSAAASGGYNEQFF

j_call: TRBJ2-5
v_call: TRBV5-6
d_call: TRBD1
clone_size: many
cdr3_nt: TGTGCCAGCAGCTGGGACAGGGAGGAGACCCAGTACTTC
cdr3_aa: CASSWDREETQYF

j_call: TRBJ1-1
v_call: TRBV12-3/TRBV12-4
d_call: TRBD1
clone_size: many
cdr3_nt: TGTGCCAGCAGTTCTGCGACAGGGTGGGCTTTCTTT
cdr3_aa: CASSSATGWAFF

j_call: TRBJ1-1
v_call: TRBV6-5
d_call: -
clone_size: many
cdr3_nt: TGTGCCAGCAGTTACTCGACTAACACTGAAGCTTTCTTT
cdr3_aa: CASSYSTNTEAFF

j_call: TRBJ1-2
v_call: TRBV14
d_call: -
clone_size: many
cdr3_nt: TGTGCCAGCAGCCAAACCCGGGGAGTCTATGGCTACACCTTC
cdr3_aa: CASSQTRGVYGYTF

j_call: TRBJ2-7
v_call: TRBV7-6
d_call: -
clone_size: many
cdr3_nt: TGTGCCAGCAGCTTATACGCCACGATGGGAAGTGGATTCTACGAGCAGTACTTC
cdr3_aa: CASSLYATMGSGFYEQYF

j_call: TRBJ2-5
v_call: TRBV5-1
d_call: -
clone_size: many
cdr3_nt: TGCGCCAGCAGCTTGGCCGGTGTGATGGAGACCCAGTACTTC
cdr3_aa: CASSLAGVMETQYF

j_call: TRBJ2-7
v_call: TRBV5-5
d_call: TRBD1
clone_size: many
cdr3_nt: TGTGCCAGCAGCTTGGGACAGGGGGTCTACGAGCAGTACTTC
cdr3_aa: CASSLGQGVYEQYF

j_call: TRBJ1-3
v_call: TRBV15
d_call: -
clone_size: many
cdr3_nt: TGTGCCACCAGCAGCTTGATCAGGGGATCTGGAAACACCATATATTTT
cdr3_aa: CATSSLIRGSGNTIYF

j_call: TRBJ2-3
v_call: TRBV24-1
d_call: -
clone_size: many
cdr3_nt: TGTGCCACCAGTGGACCGGGGGGCAGGAATACGCAGTATTTT
cdr3_aa: CATSGPGGRNTQYF

j_call: TRBJ2-3
v_call: TRBV5-1
d_call: -
clone_size: many
cdr3_nt: TGCGCCAGCAGCTCGCGGCCCCTCGACGAGAAACCCACAGATACGCAGTATTTT
cdr3_aa: CASSSRPLDEKPTDTQYF

j_call: TRBJ1-1
v_call: TRBV20-1
d_call: -
clone_size: many
cdr3_nt: TGCAGTGCTTCCCGTGGGGCGGCGGTGAACACTGAAGCTTTCTTT
cdr3_aa: CSASRGAAVNTEAFF

j_call: TRBJ2-3
v_call: TRBV7-9
d_call: TRBD1
clone_size: many
cdr3_nt: TGTGCCAGCAGCCCCGGAGGACAGGGACTCGCAGATACGCAGTATTTT
cdr3_aa: CASSPGGQGLADTQYF

j_call: TRBJ1-4
v_call: TRBV5-7
d_call: -
clone_size: many
cdr3_nt: TGTGCCAGCAGCTTGGATCGCAGGGATGAAAAACTGTTTTTT
cdr3_aa: CASSLDRRDEKLFF

j_call: TRBJ1-1
v_call: TRBV13
d_call: -
clone_size: many
cdr3_nt: TGTGCCAGCAGCCCCCCGGGGGGGGATGGTACTGAAGCTTTCTTT
cdr3_aa: CASSPPGGDGTEAFF

j_call: TRBJ1-1
v_call: TRBV6-2/TRBV6-3
d_call: -
clone_size: many
cdr3_nt: TGTGCCAGCAGCAATCCTTTGTTTGCTTTCTTT
cdr3_aa: CASSNPLFAFF

j_call: TRBJ2-5
v_call: TRBV27
d_call: TRBD2
clone_size: many
cdr3_nt: TGTGCCAGCAGTTACAGCGGGGCCCAGTACTTC
cdr3_aa: CASSYSGAQYF

j_call: TRBJ1-1
v_call: TRBV5-5
d_call: -
clone_size: many
cdr3_nt: TGTGCCAGCAGCTTTATGGGCGACACTGAAGCTTTCTTT
cdr3_aa: CASSFMGDTEAFF

j_call: TRBJ2-5
v_call: TRBV20-1
d_call: -
clone_size: many
cdr3_nt: TGCAGTGCGCAGCAAGAGACCCAGTACTTC
cdr3_aa: CSAQQETQYF

j_call: TRBJ2-2
v_call: TRBV28
d_call: -
clone_size: many
cdr3_nt: TGTGCCAGCAGTCCCTCGCGCACAGGGAACACCGGGGAGCTGTTTTTT
cdr3_aa: CASSPSRTGNTGELFF

j_call: TRBJ2-1
v_call: TRBV5-1
d_call: TRBD2
clone_size: many
cdr3_nt: TGCGCCAGCAGCCCGAATAGCGGGAATCCCTACAATGAGCAGTTCTTC
cdr3_aa: CASSPNSGNPYNEQFF